This T cell receptor beta chain emerged from a study of blood T cell repertoires in COVID-19. Turning to the study itself: The United States, Italy and Spain provided the acute and convalescent COVID-19 samples.

The CDR3 is 16 amino acids. V was pared by 5 bases and J by 1 base, with 4 bases of the junction left unmatched. Germline assignment: CDR1 SGHVT and CDR2 SQSDAQ. The data were produced by immunoSEQ multiplex PCR, yet TCRdb's version contains in-frame clones alone and is incomplete. Of around 140,000 clones listed, about 90% are singletons. This TCR was recovered from a man in his forties or fifties with active COVID-19. The chain has TRBV7-4 and TRBJ2-1; 11 bases map to TRBD2. The source material was peripheral blood. Here the CDR3 reads CASSASGGPSYNEQFF. In nucleotides, the CDR3 is TGTGCCAGCAGCGCTAGCGGGGGGCCTTCCTACAATGAGCAGTTCTTC. Combining the CDR3 with reference TRBV7-4 and TRBJ2-1 gives the whole variable domain GAGVSQSPRYKVAKRGRDVALRCDSISGHVTLYWYRQTLGQGSEVLTYSQSDAQRDKSGRPSGRFSAERPERSVSTLKIQRTEQGDSAVYLCASSASGGPSYNEQFFGPGTRLTVL.